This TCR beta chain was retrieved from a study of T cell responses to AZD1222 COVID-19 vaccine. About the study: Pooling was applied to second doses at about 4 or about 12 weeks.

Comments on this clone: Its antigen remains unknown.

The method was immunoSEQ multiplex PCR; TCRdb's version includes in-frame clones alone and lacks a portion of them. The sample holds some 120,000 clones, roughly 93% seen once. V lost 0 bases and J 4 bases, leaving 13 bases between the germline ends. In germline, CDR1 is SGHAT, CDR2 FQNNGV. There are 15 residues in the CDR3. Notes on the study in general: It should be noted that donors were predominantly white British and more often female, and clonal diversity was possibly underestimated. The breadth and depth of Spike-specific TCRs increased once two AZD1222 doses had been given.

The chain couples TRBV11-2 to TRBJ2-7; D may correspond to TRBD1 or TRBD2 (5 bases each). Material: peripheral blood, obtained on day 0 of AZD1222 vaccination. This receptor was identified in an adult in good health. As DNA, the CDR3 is TGTGCCAGCAGCTTAGATCTCATAGAGGGGTACGAGCAGTACTTC. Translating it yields CASSLDLIEGYEQYF.